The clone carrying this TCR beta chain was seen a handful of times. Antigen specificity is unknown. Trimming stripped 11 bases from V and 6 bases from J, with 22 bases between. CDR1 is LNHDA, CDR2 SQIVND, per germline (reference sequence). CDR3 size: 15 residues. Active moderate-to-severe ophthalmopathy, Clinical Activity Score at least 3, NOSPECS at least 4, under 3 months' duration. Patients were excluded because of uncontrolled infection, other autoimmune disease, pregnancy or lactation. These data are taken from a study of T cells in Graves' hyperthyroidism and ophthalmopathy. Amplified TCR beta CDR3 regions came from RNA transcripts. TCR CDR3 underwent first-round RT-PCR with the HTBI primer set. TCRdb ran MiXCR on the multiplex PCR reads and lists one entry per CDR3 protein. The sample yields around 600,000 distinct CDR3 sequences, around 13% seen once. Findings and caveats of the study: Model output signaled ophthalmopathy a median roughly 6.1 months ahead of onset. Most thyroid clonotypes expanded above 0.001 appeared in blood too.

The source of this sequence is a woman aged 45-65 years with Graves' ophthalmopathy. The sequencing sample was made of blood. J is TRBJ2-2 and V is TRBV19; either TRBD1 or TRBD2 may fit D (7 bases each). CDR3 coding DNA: TGTGCCTCCCAGGGGAGGGGGCCGGGGGCCGGGGAGCTGTTTTTT. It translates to CASQGRGPGAGELFF.